This T cell receptor beta chain was observed in a study of blood T cell repertoires in COVID-19. CDR3 size: 14 residues. Trimming removed 3 bases at V and 1 base at J, with 9 bases between. Germline-derived CDR1 and CDR2 are MNHNS and SASEGT. Measured with immunoSEQ multiplex PCR; TCRdb has only the in-frame clones, and not every one. The sample has tens of thousands of clones; 80% to 90% are singletons. Sequenced: peripheral blood. The sequence derives from an older woman with acute or convalescent COVID-19. J is TRBJ1-1 and V is TRBV6-1, with D perhaps matching TRBD1 (6 bases). CDR3 in amino acids: CASSDLRGNTEAFF. CDR3 DNA: TGTGCCAGCAGTGACCTCAGGGGGAACACTGAAGCTTTCTTT.